A single T cell receptor (beta chain) is shown here with its context. Its antigen is unknown. The missing conserved phenylalanine or tryptophan at the end of this CDR3 makes a read error likely. As the template, RNA transcripts were used to amplify TCR beta CDR3 regions. The library came from an HTBI-primed first-round RT-PCR and a second-round multiplex PCR. TCRdb itself ran the multiplex PCR reads through MiXCR, one entry per CDR3 protein. Of 200,000 to 250,000 distinct CDR3 sequences detected, around a fifth appear once; the ten largest clones hold around 45%. These data originate in a study of Graves' ophthalmopathy and Graves' hyperthyroidism. The CDR3 sequence is 14 residues long. Germline lookup yields CDR1 SGHTA and CDR2 FQGNSA. V was pared by 5 bases and J by 4 bases, with 14 bases between. Researchers turned away patients with other autoimmune diseases, uncontrolled infections, pregnancy or lactation.

Study observations and caveats: Most thyroid clonotypes with frequency above 0.001 were detected in blood too.

Sequenced sample: peripheral blood. This chain connects TRBV7-2 to TRBJ2-5, with D tentatively TRBD2 (5 bases). The sequence derives from a woman aged 50 to 60 with Graves' ophthalmopathy. As DNA, the CDR3 is TGTGCCAGCAGCCCAACACCCCTAGCAGAGACCCAGTACCTC. Translated, it gives CASSPTPLAETQYL.